Below are 32 T cell receptor beta chains sequenced from a single sample in a study of breast tumors, draining lymph nodes, adjacent tissues. TCRdb itself ran the multiplex PCR reads through MiXCR, one entry per CDR3 protein. The table lists some 170,000 distinct CDR3 sequences, approximately 33% of them singletons. Breast cancer patients provided tissue from their axillary draining lymph nodes. Sequenced: axillary lymph node tissue. The receptors were sampled from a female donor with breast cancer. Some clones in this sample may be carry-over from other donors' samples.

This clonotype was detected ten times or more. J is TRBJ1-2 and V is TRBV30; D is unresolved. Trimming cost V 2 bases and J 2 bases, with 9 bases left between them. The CDR3 runs to 13 residues. CDR1 GTSNPN and CDR2 SVGIG come from the germline V gene (reference sequence). The CDR3 is CAWSPDGNYGYTF. The CDR3 DNA is TGTGCCTGGAGTCCGGACGGGAACTATGGCTACACCTTC.

This clonotype was detected a few times. Just one base apart from a much larger clone, this may be a read error. The chain links TRBV14 to TRBJ2-3; 7 nucleotides line up with TRBD2. The CDR3 consists of 17 residues. Germline lookup yields CDR1 SGHDN and CDR2 FVKESK. CDR3 loop: CASSPNSGVLSTATQYF. The CDR3 nucleotides read TGTGCCAGCAGCCCCAACAGCGGGGTCCTCAGCACAGCTACGCAGTATTTT.

CDR3 protein: CASSSRPASYGYTF. CDR3 in DNA: TGTGCCAGCAGTTCCAGGCCAGCTAGCTATGGCTACACCTTC. The rearrangement uses TRBV28 and TRBJ1-2; no clear D gene. The V end lost 4 bases, the J end lost 4 bases, and 13 bases lay between the germline ends. The CDR3 contains 14 residues. From germline, CDR1 is MDHEN and CDR2 SYDVKM.

This clonotype was seen many times. This could be a read error, since a much larger clone is one nucleotide away. The rearrangement links TRBV10-3 to TRBJ1-3; D call uncertain. Trimming left V 4 bases short and J 7 bases short, with 5 bases between. Germline-derived CDR1 and CDR2 are ENHRY and SYGVKD. The CDR3 is made up of 11 amino acids. The CDR3 DNA reads as TGTGCCATCAGTGGTGTGAACACCATATATTTT. Protein product: CAISGVNTIYF.

The chain recombines TRBV19 with TRBJ2-2, with 8 bases that match TRBD1. This CDR3 is built from 15 residues. Germline lookup yields CDR1 LNHDA and CDR2 SQIVND (reference sequence). Trimming cost V 5 bases and J 7 bases; bases outside gene matches: 9. This CDR3 is CASSPGQGVRGELFF. In nucleotides, the CDR3 is TGTGCCAGTAGTCCCGGACAGGGAGTGCGCGGGGAGCTGTTTTTT.

As regards this clonotype: Here the CDR3 omits its conserved ending phenylalanine or tryptophan, so a read error is the likely source. No DNA is shown, since the ends of the CDR3 on it are uncertain; the CDR3 is the one TCRdb lists. The chain couples TRBV20-1 to TRBJ1-4. Germline CDR1 reads DFQATT; CDR2 reads SNEGSKA (reference sequence). From its first to its last residue, the CDR3 has 14 amino acids. CDR3: CSARVGLYEQYFGP.

In its sample, this clonotype was seen many times. The chain combines TRBV9 with TRBJ1-2; 11 bases are a match to TRBD1. Germline CDR1 is SGDLS and CDR2 is YYNGEE. V dropped 3 bases and J dropped 8; count of bases not matched to a gene: 9. The CDR3 length is 15 residues. Here the CDR3 reads CASSGSGTGGFGYTF. CDR3 sequence (DNA): TGTGCCAGCAGCGGGTCCGGGACAGGGGGTTTCGGCTACACCTTC. The complete variable domain, with remaining parts taken from reference TRBV9 and TRBJ1-2, reads DSGVTQTPKHLITATGQRVTLRCSPRSGDLSVYWYQQSLDQGLQFLIQYYNGEERAKGNILERFSAQQFPDLHSELNLSSLELGDSALYFCASSGSGTGGFGYTFGSGTRLTVV.

A word on this clonotype: The missing conserved phenylalanine or tryptophan at the end of this CDR3 makes a read error likely. The chain employs TRBV7-9 and TRBJ1-3; D is ambiguous. Germline loops: CDR1 SEHNR, CDR2 FQNEAQ (reference sequence). This CDR3 contains 14 residues. The V end was cut by 3 bases, the J end by 1 base, with 7 bases between. CDR3 DNA: TGTGCCAGCAGCTTGGCCGGGTCTGGAAACACCATATATTCT. Its protein is CASSLAGSGNTIYS.

Many counts were recorded for this clonotype. The chain couples TRBV10-3 to TRBJ1-6; 10 positions agree with TRBD1. V dropped 3 bases and J dropped 11; count of bases not matched to a gene: 16. Germline V gene lookup returns CDR1 ENHRY and CDR2 SYGVKD. The length of the CDR3 is 18 residues. The CDR3 nucleotides are TGTGCCATCAGTGACCCCCGTCGGGGACAGGGGACAAAGGCACCCCTCCACTTT. Amino acids: CAISDPRRGQGTKAPLHF.

This rearrangement joins TRBV6-2 or TRBV6-3 to TRBJ1-5; 8 nucleotides match TRBD1. CDR1 is MNHEY, CDR2 SVGEGT, per germline. CDR3 length: 16 residues. Unmatched junction bases numbered 12, after V lost 7 bases and J lost 4 bases. The CDR3 nucleotides read TGTGCCAGCACCTCCGGACAGGGCCGATCAAATCAGCCCCAGCATTTT. This encodes CASTSGQGRSNQPQHF.

The genes are TRBV27 and TRBJ2-5; TRBD2 matches 7 bases. With V trimmed by 4 bases and J by 5 bases, 4 bases remained unmatched. CDR3 length equals 13 residues. The germline V gene encodes CDR1 MNHEY and CDR2 SMNVEV (reference sequence). The CDR3 sequence is CASSSLGGETQYF. As DNA, the CDR3 is TGTGCCAGCAGTTCCCTCGGGGGGGAGACCCAGTACTTC.

This clonotype has ten or more counts. The chain carries TRBV20-1 and TRBJ1-5; D gene ambiguous. The CDR3 loop spans 15 amino acids. Trimming took off 3 bases at V and 5 bases at J, with 17 bases between the two ends. Germline CDR1 and CDR2: DFQATT and SNEGSKA (reference sequence). CDR3 region: CSASHTGSGDQPQHF. The CDR3 coding sequence is TGCAGTGCTAGCCACACCGGGAGTGGGGATCAGCCCCAGCATTTT.

This chain uses TRBV10-3 with TRBJ2-5, with a tentative D call TRBD1 (6 bases). The length of the CDR3 is 16 residues. V was shortened by 7 bases and J by 6 bases, with 24 bases between the two germline ends. Germline CDR1 reads ENHRY; CDR2 reads SYGVKD. The CDR3 DNA follows: TGTGCCATCAACCCGGGACAAGGCGGAGAATCGAAGACCCAGTACTTC. It is translated as CAINPGQGGESKTQYF.

This clonotype occurred many times. The chain employs TRBV9 and TRBJ2-5; D assignment may be TRBD1 or TRBD2 (5 bases each). Germline lookup yields CDR1 SGDLS and CDR2 YYNGEE. Trimming took off 5 bases at V and 4 bases at J, with 9 bases between the two ends. The CDR3 is 12 amino acids. In DNA form, the CDR3 reads TGTGCCAGCAGAGGGGACGGAGAGACCCAGTACTTC. This gives the protein CASRGDGETQYF.

This clonotype was detected only a few times. The chain is built from TRBV5-5 and TRBJ2-4; 7 bases align to TRBD1. Germline CDR1 is SGHKS and CDR2 is YYEKEE (reference sequence). The CDR3 runs 15 residues. Trimming at V came to 4 bases and at J to 0 bases, leaving 4 bases not matched to a gene. CDR3 sequence (DNA): TGTGCCAGCAGCGGACAGGATCTAGCCAAAAACATTCAGTACTTC. This codes for CASSGQDLAKNIQYF.

Concerning this clonotype itself: Since a much larger clone is just one base distant, this may be a read error. The CDR3 does not end in the conserved phenylalanine or tryptophan, so this is likely a read error. This rearrangement joins TRBV7-2 to TRBJ2-1; no definite D call. The germline V and J ends were trimmed by 11 bases and 5 bases, with 19 bases remaining between them. Germline CDR1 SGHTA, CDR2 FQGNSA. The CDR3 has 14 residues. The CDR3 coding sequence is TGTGCCTGGAGTAGTTTTGAGGCTAACAATGAGCAGTTCTAC. This translates into CAWSSFEANNEQFY.

Many counts were recorded for this clonotype. The chain joins TRBV7-3 to TRBJ2-3, with D tentatively TRBD2 (7 bases). Per the germline V gene, CDR1 is SGHTA and CDR2 is FQGTGA. This CDR3 region has 14 residues. Trimming removed 7 bases from V and 2 bases from J, with 13 bases in between. CDR3: CASTRGGFTDTQYF. For the CDR3, the DNA is TGTGCCAGCACGAGGGGGGGATTCACAGATACGCAGTATTTT.

This clonotype showed up just a few times. V is TRBV12-3 or TRBV12-4 and J is TRBJ2-1, with 7 nucleotides matching TRBD1. Trimming at V came to 6 bases and at J to 6 bases, leaving 14 bases not matched to a gene. The CDR3 has 16 amino acids. This chain's CDR3 is CASRNITGVDGNEQFF. The DNA of the CDR3 is TGTGCCAGCAGGAACATAACAGGGGTGGACGGCAATGAGCAGTTCTTC.

The chain employs TRBV7-3 and TRBJ1-1; possibly TRBD1 for D (5 bases). CDR3 size: 14 residues. The ends were cut back, 3 bases at V and 2 bases at J, with 10 bases in the middle. Germline V CDR1 and CDR2: SGHTA, FQGTGA. CDR3 DNA: TGTGCCAGCAGCTTTGGGGCCAGTAACACTGAAGCTTTCTTT. Encoded protein: CASSFGASNTEAFF.

Regarding this clonotype: A read error may produce the germline difference seen at one junction end. The rearrangement joins TRBV6-5 to TRBJ1-5; 10 positions match TRBD1. There are 16 residues in the CDR3. Germline-derived CDR1 and CDR2 are MNHEY and SVGAGI. Here the CDR3 reads CASSHSGTGGNQPQHF. The DNA of the CDR3 is TGTGCCAGCAGTCACTCGGGGACAGGGGGCAATCAGCCCCAGCATTTT.

This clonotype was found many times. V gene TRBV4-1 combines with J gene TRBJ2-1; 12 nucleotides agree with TRBD2. Per the germline V gene, CDR1 is MGHRA and CDR2 is YSYEKL. The CDR3 is made up of 19 amino acids. The V and J ends lost 1 base and 4 bases, in that order; junction bases with no gene match: 11. The CDR3 here is CASSQVRASGGAMYNEQFF. The CDR3 DNA follows: TGCGCCAGCAGCCAAGTAAGGGCTAGCGGGGGGGCGATGTACAATGAGCAGTTCTTC.

This clonotype came up once. The J gene is TRBJ1-2, the V gene TRBV11-2, with D hard to call. Trimming cost V 0 bases and J 12 bases, with 17 bases left between them. This CDR3 comprises 14 residues. The germline V gene encodes CDR1 SGHAT and CDR2 FQNNGV. In DNA form, the CDR3 reads TGTGCCAGCAGCTTAGATTCGCGCTTCTCTGGAAACACCTTC. This translates into CASSLDSRFSGNTF.

In the case of this clonotype: This may be a read error, as it is one base from a much larger clone. The conserved final phenylalanine or tryptophan is absent from the CDR3, which likely points to a read error. This chain uses TRBV7-9 with TRBJ2-4; D may be TRBD1 (5 bases). This CDR3 is built from 14 residues. Trimming removed 5 bases from V and 5 bases from J, with 13 bases in between. Germline CDR1 is SEHNR and CDR2 is FQNEAQ (reference sequence). This chain's CDR3 is CASSMQGIQNIQYL. CDR3 in DNA: TGTGCCAGCAGCATGCAGGGTATCCAAAACATTCAGTACCTC.

Worth noting for this clonotype: The junction does not match germline at one end; this may be a read error. The chain joins TRBV5-1 to TRBJ2-3; 7 nucleotides line up with TRBD2. Germline assignment: CDR1 SGHRS and CDR2 YFSETQ. The CDR3 length is 19 residues. Here the CDR3 DNA reads TGCGCCAGCAGCTTTAGAGGGGCTAGCGGCGGCCGCCTCACAGATACGCGGTATTTT. It is translated as CASSFRGASGGRLTDTRYF.

With respect to this clonotype: With a much larger clone just one base away, this may be a read error. The V call is TRBV30, the J call TRBJ2-6, with a possible D match to TRBD1 (6 bases). This CDR3 comprises 15 residues. Trimming took off 3 bases at V and 4 bases at J, with 13 bases between the two ends. Germline CDR1 GTSNPN, CDR2 SVGIG (reference sequence). The CDR3, as DNA: TGTGCCTGGAGACAGGGTGCGACGGGGGCCAACGTCCTGACTTTC. The encoded protein is CAWRQGATGANVLTF.

In this sample, this clonotype turned up many times. This chain joins TRBV27 and TRBJ2-3; 7 nucleotides match TRBD1. Looked up from germline, CDR1 is MNHEY and CDR2 is SMNVEV (reference sequence). The CDR3 length is 15 residues. The ends lost 3 bases at V and 3 bases at J; junction bases unmatched: 6. CDR3 sequence reads: CASSFLGTVTDTQYF. In DNA form, the CDR3 reads TGTGCCAGCAGTTTCCTCGGGACAGTTACAGATACGCAGTATTTT.

This clonotype showed up just a few times. A read error is possible here, since a much larger clone lies one base away. The chain combines TRBV6-6 with TRBJ1-3; 10 bases map to TRBD1. With V trimmed by 5 bases and J by 6 bases, 7 bases remained unmatched. The CDR3 contains 15 residues. The V gene's germline CDR1 is MNHNY and CDR2 SVGAGI (reference sequence). In nucleotides, the CDR3 is TGTGCCAGCAGTCACCTGACAGGGGGCTTAAACACCATATATTTT. This translates into CASSHLTGGLNTIYF.

The table lists this clonotype with many counts. The chain has TRBV4-1 and TRBJ1-2, with D unresolved. Germline V gene data show CDR1 as MGHRA and CDR2 as YSYEKL. The ends were cut back, 0 bases at V and 7 bases at J, with 15 bases in the middle. CDR3 length: 15 residues. Here the CDR3 reads CASSQDLRYMAGYTF. Here the CDR3 DNA reads TGCGCCAGCAGCCAAGATCTTCGATACATGGCTGGCTACACCTTC.

This clonotype came up many times. The rearrangement joins TRBV9 to TRBJ1-2; TRBD1 matches 8 bases. Looked up from germline, CDR1 is SGDLS and CDR2 is YYNGEE. Germline trimming cut 9 bases from V and 2 bases from J; bases unmatched to any gene: 12. The CDR3 is 15 amino acids. The CDR3 region has the DNA TGTGCCACCCGGGACAGGCCCGATTGGAACTATGGCTACACCTTC. Translating it yields CATRDRPDWNYGYTF. Combining the CDR3 with reference TRBV9 and TRBJ1-2 gives the whole variable domain DSGVTQTPKHLITATGQRVTLRCSPRSGDLSVYWYQQSLDQGLQFLIQYYNGEERAKGNILERFSAQQFPDLHSELNLSSLELGDSALYFCATRDRPDWNYGYTFGSGTRLTVV.

The V call is TRBV19, the J call TRBJ2-2, with D unclear. V was clipped by 3 bases and J by 8 bases, with 10 bases between them. This CDR3 has 13 amino acids. The germline CDR1 and CDR2 sequences are LNHDA and SQIVND (reference sequence). The CDR3 coding sequence is TGTGCCAGTAGTATCGGTGGAACAGGGGAGCTGTTTTTT. Residues: CASSIGGTGELFF.

This clonotype came up many times. The rearrangement uses TRBV15 and TRBJ2-5; D ambiguous. Trimming cost V 0 bases and J 7 bases, with 15 bases left between them. This CDR3 has 15 amino acids. Germline V CDR1 and CDR2: LNHNV, YYDKDF (reference sequence). For the CDR3, the DNA is TGTGCCACCAGCAGAGATGGTAGTTCGCGAGTGACCCAGTACTTC. Amino acid sequence: CATSRDGSSRVTQYF.

This clonotype was seen at least ten times. A much larger clonotype is one base distant, so this may be a read error. The chain is built from TRBV20-1 and TRBJ2-7; either TRBD1 or TRBD2 may supply D (5 bases each). In germline, CDR1 is DFQATT, CDR2 SNEGSKA (reference sequence). The CDR3 runs 13 residues. Here the CDR3 DNA reads TGCAGTGCCGCCCGGGACGGCCACTACGCGCAGTACTTC. Protein product: CSAARDGHYAQYF.